The TCR beta chain under discussion was sequenced for a study of shared clonotypes between healthy human individuals. Across the whole study: CD4 naive and memory got three plates each, CD8 naive two, CD8 memory one.

Study findings and constraints: What naive subsets generally showed was a larger estimated richness than memory subsets showed. Unshared clonotypes carried lower generation probabilities than those common to all four donors.

Deep-level settings were used for running the assay. Measured with immunoSEQ multiplex PCR; TCRdb has only the in-frame clones, and not every one. There are around 1.9 million clones in the sample; around 95% occur only once, and about 1.7% lies in the top ten. This clone was seen only a few times. Its antigen is still unknown. Naive-designated CD8 cells lacked CD45RO, were positively enriched for CCR7, and omitted terminally differentiated effector memory CD45RA+ cells. Between the trimmed V and J ends, which lost 2 bases and 8 bases, there was a span of 12 bases. The CDR3 is made up of 13 amino acids. Germline lookup yields CDR1 MNHEY and CDR2 SMNVEV (reference sequence).

The specimen sequenced was naive CD8+ T cells from PBMCs. The sequence came from a man younger than 35 in good health. Some clones in this sample may be carry-over from other donors' samples. The gene calls are TRBV27 and TRBJ1-2, with a tentative D call TRBD1 (5 bases). CDR3 loop: CASSLIGDGGYTF. The CDR3 bases are TGTGCCAGCAGTTTAATAGGGGACGGAGGCTACACCTTC.